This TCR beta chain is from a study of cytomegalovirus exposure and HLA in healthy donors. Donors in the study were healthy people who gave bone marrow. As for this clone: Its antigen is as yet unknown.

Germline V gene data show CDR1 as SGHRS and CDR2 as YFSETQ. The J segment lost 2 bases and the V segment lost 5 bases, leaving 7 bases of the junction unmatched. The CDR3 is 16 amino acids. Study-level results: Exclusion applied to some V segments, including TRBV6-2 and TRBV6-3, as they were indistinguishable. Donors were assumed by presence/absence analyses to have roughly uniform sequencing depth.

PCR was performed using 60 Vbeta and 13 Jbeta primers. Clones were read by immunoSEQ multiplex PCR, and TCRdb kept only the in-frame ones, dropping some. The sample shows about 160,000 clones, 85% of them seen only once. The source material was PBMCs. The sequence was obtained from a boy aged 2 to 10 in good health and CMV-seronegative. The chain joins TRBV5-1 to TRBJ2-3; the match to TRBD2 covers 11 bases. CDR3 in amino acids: CASRRLAGGYTDTQYF. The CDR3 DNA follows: TGCGCCAGCAGACGGCTAGCGGGGGGCTACACAGATACGCAGTATTTT.